This TCR beta chain appears in the sequencing data of a study of CD8 T cells in ankylosing spondylitis. Trimming removed 6 bases from V and 2 bases from J; junction bases left unmatched: 10. The V gene's germline CDR1 is DFQATT and CDR2 SNEGSKA (reference sequence). This CDR3 is built from 15 residues. As concerns this clonotype: The target antigen is unknown.

General study results and limits: Under 10 highly homologous variants formed a TCR beta motif that appeared characteristic of ankylosing spondylitis blood. Before this, some motif variants had been reported in reactive arthritis synovial fluid and blood. Disease-associated clones were reportedly significantly overrepresented in matched ankylosing spondylitis synovial fluid. Disease-linked clones proved CD8+ and comparatively uncommon in peripheral blood.

Molecular-barcoded quantitative 5'-RACE produced these TCR beta libraries. From the 5' RACE reads, TCRdb called clonotypes with MiXCR, one entry per CDR3 protein. The data contain roughly 670,000 distinct CDR3 sequences, about 20% of them singletons. The sequencing sample was made of blood, either unsorted or a sorted T cell fraction (not recorded which). The rearrangement links TRBV20-1 to TRBJ2-3, with TRBD2 identical over 8 bases. The TCR comes from a male donor with ankylosing spondylitis. In nucleotides, the CDR3 is TGCAGTGCCCTCGGGACTAGAACATCCACAGATACGCAGTATTTT. Residues: CSALGTRTSTDTQYF.